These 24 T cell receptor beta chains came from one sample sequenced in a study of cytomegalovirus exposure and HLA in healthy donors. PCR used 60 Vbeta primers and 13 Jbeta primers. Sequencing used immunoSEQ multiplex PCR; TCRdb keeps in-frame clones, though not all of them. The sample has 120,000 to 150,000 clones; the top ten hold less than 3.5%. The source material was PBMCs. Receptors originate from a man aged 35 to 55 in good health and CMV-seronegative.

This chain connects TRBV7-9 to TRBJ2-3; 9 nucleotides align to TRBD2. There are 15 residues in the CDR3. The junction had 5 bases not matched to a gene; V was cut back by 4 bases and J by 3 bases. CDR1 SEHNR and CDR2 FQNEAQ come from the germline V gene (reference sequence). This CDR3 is CASSSSGVGTDTQYF. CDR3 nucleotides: TGTGCCAGCAGCTCTAGCGGGGTTGGAACAGATACGCAGTATTTT.

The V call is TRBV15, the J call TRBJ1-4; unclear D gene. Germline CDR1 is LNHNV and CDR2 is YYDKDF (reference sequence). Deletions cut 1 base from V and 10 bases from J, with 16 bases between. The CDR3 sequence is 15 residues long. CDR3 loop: CATSRGGREIAKLFF. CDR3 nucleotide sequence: TGTGCCACCAGCAGAGGCGGGAGGGAGATTGCAAAACTGTTTTTT.

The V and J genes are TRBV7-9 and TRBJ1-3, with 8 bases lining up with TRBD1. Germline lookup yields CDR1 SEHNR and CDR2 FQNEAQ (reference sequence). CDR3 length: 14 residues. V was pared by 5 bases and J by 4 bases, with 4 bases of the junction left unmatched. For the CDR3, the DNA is TGTGCCAGCAGCCTGGGACAGGCCGGAAACACCATATATTTT. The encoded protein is CASSLGQAGNTIYF.

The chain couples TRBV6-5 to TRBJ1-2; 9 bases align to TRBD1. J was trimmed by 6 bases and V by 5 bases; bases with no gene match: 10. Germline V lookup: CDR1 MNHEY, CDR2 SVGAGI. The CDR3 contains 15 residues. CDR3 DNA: TGTGCCAGCAGTCCTCTGTCCCGGGACAGGGATGGCTACACCTTC. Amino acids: CASSPLSRDRDGYTF.

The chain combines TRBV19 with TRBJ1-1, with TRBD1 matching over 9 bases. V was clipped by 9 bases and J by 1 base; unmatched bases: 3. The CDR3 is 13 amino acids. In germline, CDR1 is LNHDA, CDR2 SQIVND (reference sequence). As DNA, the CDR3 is TGTGCCAGCCAGACAGGGGGGAACACTGAAGCTTTCTTT. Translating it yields CASQTGGNTEAFF.

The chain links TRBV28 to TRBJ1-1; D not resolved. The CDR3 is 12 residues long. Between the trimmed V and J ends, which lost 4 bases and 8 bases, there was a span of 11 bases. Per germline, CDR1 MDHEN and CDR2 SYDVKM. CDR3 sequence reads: CASSSPSGEAFF. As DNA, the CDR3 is TGTGCCAGCAGTTCCCCCTCAGGAGAAGCTTTCTTT.

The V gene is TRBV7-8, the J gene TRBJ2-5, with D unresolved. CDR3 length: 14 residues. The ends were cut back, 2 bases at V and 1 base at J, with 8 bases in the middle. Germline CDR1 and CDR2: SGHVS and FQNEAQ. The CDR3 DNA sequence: TGTGCCAGCAGCTTAATTCCAGGCCAAGAGACCCAGTACTTC. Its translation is CASSLIPGQETQYF.

In nucleotides, the CDR3 is TGTGCCAGCAGCGTACAGAACGAGGGCACTGAAGCTTTCTTT. Residues: CASSVQNEGTEAFF. This chain connects TRBV9 to TRBJ1-1; no clear D. Trimming took 1 base from V and 4 from J, leaving 11 bases between them. CDR1 is SGDLS, CDR2 YYNGEE, per germline. The CDR3 is 14 residues long.

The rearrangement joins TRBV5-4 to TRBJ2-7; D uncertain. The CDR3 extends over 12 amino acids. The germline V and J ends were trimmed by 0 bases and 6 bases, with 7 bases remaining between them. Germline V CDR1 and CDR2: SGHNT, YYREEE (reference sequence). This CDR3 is CASSLGLGEQYF. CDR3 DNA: TGTGCCAGCAGCTTGGGTCTAGGCGAGCAGTACTTC.

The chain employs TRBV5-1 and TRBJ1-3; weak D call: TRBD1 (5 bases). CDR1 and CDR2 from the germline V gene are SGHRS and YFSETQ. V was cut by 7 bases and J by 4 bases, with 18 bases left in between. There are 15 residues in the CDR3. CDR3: CASRREGTGGNTIYF. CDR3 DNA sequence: TGCGCCAGCCGACGGGAGGGGACTGGAGGAAACACCATATATTTT.

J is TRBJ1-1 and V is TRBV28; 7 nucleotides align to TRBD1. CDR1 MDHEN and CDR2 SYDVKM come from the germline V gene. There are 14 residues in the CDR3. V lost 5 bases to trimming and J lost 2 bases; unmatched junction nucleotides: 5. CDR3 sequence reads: CASSGQVYNTEAFF. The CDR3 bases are TGTGCCAGCAGTGGACAGGTTTACAACACTGAAGCTTTCTTT. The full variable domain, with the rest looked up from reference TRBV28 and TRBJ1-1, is DVKVTQSSRYLVKRTGEKVFLECVQDMDHENMFWYRQDPGLGLRLIYFSYDVKMKEKGDIPEGYSVSREKKERFSLILESASTNQTSMYLCASSGQVYNTEAFFGQGTRLTVV.

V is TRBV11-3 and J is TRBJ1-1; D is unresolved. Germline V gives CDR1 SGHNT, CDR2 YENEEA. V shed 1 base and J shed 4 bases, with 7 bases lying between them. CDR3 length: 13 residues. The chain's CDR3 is CASSLGLRTEAFF. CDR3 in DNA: TGTGCCAGCAGCTTAGGACTGCGCACTGAAGCTTTCTTT.

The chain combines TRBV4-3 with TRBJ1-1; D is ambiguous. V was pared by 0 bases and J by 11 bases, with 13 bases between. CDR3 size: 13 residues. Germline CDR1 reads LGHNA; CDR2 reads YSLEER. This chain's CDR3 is CASSQDRDRSAFF. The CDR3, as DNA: TGCGCCAGCAGCCAAGATCGGGATCGGTCGGCTTTCTTT.

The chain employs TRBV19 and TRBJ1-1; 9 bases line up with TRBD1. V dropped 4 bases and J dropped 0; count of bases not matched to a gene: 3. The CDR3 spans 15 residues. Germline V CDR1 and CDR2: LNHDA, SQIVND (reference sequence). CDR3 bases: TGTGCCAGTAGTACGGACAGGGGATTGAACACTGAAGCTTTCTTT. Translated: CASSTDRGLNTEAFF.

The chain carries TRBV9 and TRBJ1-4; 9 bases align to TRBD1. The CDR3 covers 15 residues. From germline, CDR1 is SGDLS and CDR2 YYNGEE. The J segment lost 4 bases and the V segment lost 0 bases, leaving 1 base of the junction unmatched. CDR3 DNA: TGTGCCAGCAGCGTAGGGACAGGGGTTAATGAAAAACTGTTTTTT. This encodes CASSVGTGVNEKLFF. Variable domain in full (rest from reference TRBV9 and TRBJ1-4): DSGVTQTPKHLITATGQRVTLRCSPRSGDLSVYWYQQSLDQGLQFLIQYYNGEERAKGNILERFSAQQFPDLHSELNLSSLELGDSALYFCASSVGTGVNEKLFFGSGTQLSVL.

The CDR3: CASSYERVVYEKLFF. DNA for the CDR3: TGTGCCAGCAGTTACGAGCGGGTAGTATATGAAAAACTGTTTTTT. The chain joins TRBV6-5 to TRBJ1-4; unclear D gene. The germline V gene encodes CDR1 MNHEY and CDR2 SVGAGI. This CDR3 comprises 15 residues. V shed 2 bases and J shed 6 bases, with 13 bases lying between them.

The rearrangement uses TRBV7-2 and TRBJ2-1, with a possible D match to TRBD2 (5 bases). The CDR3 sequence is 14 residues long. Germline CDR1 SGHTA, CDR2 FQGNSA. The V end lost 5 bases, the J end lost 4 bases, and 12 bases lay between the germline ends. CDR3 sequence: CASSPSRGYNEQFF. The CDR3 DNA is TGTGCCAGCAGCCCCAGCCGGGGATACAATGAGCAGTTCTTC.

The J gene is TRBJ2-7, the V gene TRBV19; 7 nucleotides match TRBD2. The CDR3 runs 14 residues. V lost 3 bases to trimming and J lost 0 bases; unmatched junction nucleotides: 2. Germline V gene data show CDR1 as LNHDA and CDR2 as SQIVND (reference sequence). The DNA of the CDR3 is TGTGCCAGTAGTATGGGGAGGGGCTCCTACGAGCAGTACTTC. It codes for CASSMGRGSYEQYF.

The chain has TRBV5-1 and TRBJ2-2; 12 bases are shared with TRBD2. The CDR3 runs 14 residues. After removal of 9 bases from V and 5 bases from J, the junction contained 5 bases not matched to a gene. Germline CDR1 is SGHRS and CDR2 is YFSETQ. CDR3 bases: TGCGCCACCCAGACTAGCGGGGGAACCGGGGAGCTGTTTTTT. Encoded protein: CATQTSGGTGELFF. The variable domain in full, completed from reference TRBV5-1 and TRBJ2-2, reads KAGVTQTPRYLIKTRGQQVTLSCSPISGHRSVSWYQQTPGQGLQFLFEYFSETQRNKGNFPGRFSGRQFSNSRSEMNVSTLELGDSALYLCATQTSGGTGELFFGEGSRLTVL.

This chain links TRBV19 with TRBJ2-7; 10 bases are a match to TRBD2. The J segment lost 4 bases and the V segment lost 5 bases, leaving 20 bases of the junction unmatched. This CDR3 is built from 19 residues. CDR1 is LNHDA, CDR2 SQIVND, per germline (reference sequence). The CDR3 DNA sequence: TGTGCCAGTAGTTGGGGGGCGCCTCAGCGGGGGGGCCGGACTTACGAGCAGTACTTC. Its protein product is CASSWGAPQRGGRTYEQYF.

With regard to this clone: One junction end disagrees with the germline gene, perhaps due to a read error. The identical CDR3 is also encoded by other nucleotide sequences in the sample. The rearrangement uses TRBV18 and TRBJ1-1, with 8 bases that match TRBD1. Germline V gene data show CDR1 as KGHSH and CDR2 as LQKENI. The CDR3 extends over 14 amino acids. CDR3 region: CASSTTGGEAEAFF. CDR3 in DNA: TGTGCCAGCTCAACTACAGGGGGAGAGGCTGAGGCTTTCTTT.

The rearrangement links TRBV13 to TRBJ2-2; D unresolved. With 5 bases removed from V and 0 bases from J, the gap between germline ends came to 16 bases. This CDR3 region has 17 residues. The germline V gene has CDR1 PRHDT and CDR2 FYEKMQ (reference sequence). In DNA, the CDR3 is TGTGCCAGCAGCCGAACTATTGGCCGCGCGAACACCGGGGAGCTGTTTTTT. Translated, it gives CASSRTIGRANTGELFF.

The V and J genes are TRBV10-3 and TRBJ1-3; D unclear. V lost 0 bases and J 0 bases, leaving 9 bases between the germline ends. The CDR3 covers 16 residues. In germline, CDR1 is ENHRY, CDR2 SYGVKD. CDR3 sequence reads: CAISESPANSGNTIYF. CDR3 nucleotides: TGTGCCATCAGTGAGTCGCCCGCTAACTCTGGAAACACCATATATTTT.

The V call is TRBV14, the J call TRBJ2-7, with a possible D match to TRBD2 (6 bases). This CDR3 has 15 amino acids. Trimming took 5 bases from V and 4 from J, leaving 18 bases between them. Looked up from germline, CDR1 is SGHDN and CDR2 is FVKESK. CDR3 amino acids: CASSSYGGSSYEQYF. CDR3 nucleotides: TGTGCCAGCAGCTCCTACGGGGGTTCCAGTTACGAGCAGTACTTC.